This TCR beta chain originates from a study of cytomegalovirus exposure and HLA in healthy donors. About this clone: Its antigen is undetermined.

The length of the CDR3 is 14 residues. Trimming cost V 5 bases and J 6 bases; bases outside gene matches: 9. Germline assignment: CDR1 SGHNT and CDR2 YENEEA. The primer mix had 60 Vbeta and 13 Jbeta primers. Assay: immunoSEQ multiplex PCR; the TCRdb copy retains only in-frame clones and omits some. This sample has about 140,000 clones, with roughly 80% found just once. Study findings and constraints: Usually a TCR sequence was rare, but some public TCRs were found in many donors. Likely technical artifact: a cluster of highly shared sequence variants.

Sequenced sample: PBMCs. This rearrangement joins TRBV11-3 to TRBJ1-2; 7 bases fit TRBD1. The sequence derives from a man in his forties in good health and CMV-seropositive. The DNA of the CDR3 is TGTGCCAGCAGCGCATCTCAGGGGGATGATGGCTACACCTTC. It specifies CASSASQGDDGYTF.